A single sample is the source of the 8 T cell receptor beta chains below, sequenced in a study of blood T cells in healthy people across ages. Next came a second PCR, run for roughly 6 to 11 cycles, which used a sample-barcoded 5' primer along with a J-beta primer mix. From the 5' RACE reads, TCRdb called clonotypes with MiXCR, one entry per CDR3 protein. The sample holds around 1,900,000 distinct CDR3 sequences, about two fifths seen once. The sequenced sample consisted of blood. The receptors were gathered from a human donor in good health.

The chain recombines TRBV10-3 with TRBJ2-1, with 8 positions matching TRBD2. Looked up from germline, CDR1 is ENHRY and CDR2 is SYGVKD. The length of the CDR3 is 13 residues. The junction had 6 bases not matched to a gene; V was cut back by 8 bases and J by 6 bases. The DNA for the CDR3 is TGTGCCATCGGTACTAGCGGTACCAATGAGCAGTTCTTC. Translated, it gives CAIGTSGTNEQFF.

In this sample, this clonotype turned up a few times. The rearrangement links TRBV9 to TRBJ2-6; D remains unclear. Trimming took off 0 bases at V and 3 bases at J, with 7 bases between the two ends. The germline CDR1 and CDR2 sequences are SGDLS and YYNGEE. The CDR3 covers 15 residues. CDR3 DNA sequence: TGTGCCAGCAGCGTAGGCCCCTATGGGGCCAACGTCCTGACTTTC. As protein: CASSVGPYGANVLTF.

The chain is built from TRBV6-6 and TRBJ2-7; TRBD1 matches 8 bases. This CDR3 is 14 amino acids long. In germline, CDR1 is MNHNY, CDR2 SVGAGI (reference sequence). V lost 8 bases and J lost 2; bases outside the gene matches: 8. CDR3 in DNA: TGTGCCAGCGGCTCACAGGGGGGCACCTACGAGCAGTACTTC. This codes for CASGSQGGTYEQYF.

The chain links TRBV29-1 to TRBJ1-2; TRBD1 agrees at 11 bases. Germline V gene data show CDR1 as SQVTM and CDR2 as ANQGSEA. The J segment lost 4 bases and the V segment lost 2 bases, leaving 3 bases of the junction unmatched. The CDR3 contains 14 residues. Here the CDR3 reads CSVERTGGFYGYTF. For the CDR3, the DNA is TGCAGCGTTGAAAGGACAGGGGGCTTCTATGGCTACACCTTC.

This chain connects TRBV28 to TRBJ2-1, with TRBD2 matching 11 bases. Germline-derived CDR1 and CDR2 are MDHEN and SYDVKM. The CDR3 totals 18 residues. V dropped 5 bases and J dropped 6; count of bases not matched to a gene: 15. The CDR3 sequence: CASSLSPHSGGAFNEQFF. In DNA, the CDR3 is TGTGCCAGCAGTCTGTCCCCACATAGCGGGGGGGCCTTCAATGAGCAGTTCTTC.

The chain recombines TRBV5-1 with TRBJ1-1, with 12 bases aligning to TRBD1. Unmatched junction bases numbered 9, after V lost 4 bases and J lost 5 bases. The CDR3 runs 16 residues. Germline V CDR1 and CDR2: SGHRS, YFSETQ. Here the CDR3 DNA reads TGCGCCAGCAGCAGGACGGGACAGGGGGCTTTAACTGAAGCTTTCTTT. Translating gives CASSRTGQGALTEAFF.

The rearrangement links TRBV6-6 to TRBJ2-7; the D call may be TRBD1 or TRBD2 (7 bases each). With 6 bases removed from V and 7 bases from J, the gap between germline ends came to 25 bases. The V gene's germline CDR1 is MNHNY and CDR2 SVGAGI (reference sequence). CDR3 length: 16 residues. Written as DNA, the CDR3 is TGTGCCAGCAGCCTCCCCAGGGAGGGGGCAACAGGGGAGCAGTACTTC. Translation gives CASSLPREGATGEQYF.

This clonotype was counted a few times. J is TRBJ2-5 and V is TRBV3-1; 12 bases fit TRBD2. In germline, CDR1 is LGHDT, CDR2 YNNKEL (reference sequence). The CDR3 covers 15 residues. J was trimmed by 6 bases and V by 3 bases; bases with no gene match: 5. The CDR3 bases are TGTGCCAGCAGCCACCTAGCGGGGGGGCCAAAGACCCAGTACTTC. This translates into CASSHLAGGPKTQYF.